The next 27 T cell receptor beta chains were all read from a single sample in a study of blood T cell repertoires in COVID-19. The table came from immunoSEQ multiplex PCR; TCRdb's copy has only in-frame clones and leaves some out. The sample shows 70,000 to 95,000 clones, approximately 90% of them seen only once. What was sequenced was peripheral blood. The receptors originated from a man between 50 and 59 years old with acute or convalescent COVID-19.

This clone was detected only once. The gene calls are TRBV24-1 and TRBJ2-5; the D is unclear. CDR1 is KGHDR and CDR2 is SFDVKD in the germline V gene. V gave up 4 bases and J gave up 1 base, with 12 bases separating them. The CDR3 totals 15 residues. CDR3 sequence (DNA): TGTGCCACCAGTGACTCCAGATCCTCCCAAGAGACCCAGTACTTC. Encoded protein: CATSDSRSSQETQYF.

A single count supports this clone. The J gene is TRBJ2-2, the V gene TRBV9, with D possibly matching TRBD2 (6 bases). The V end was cut by 6 bases, the J end by 5 bases, with 11 bases between. CDR1 is SGDLS and CDR2 is YYNGEE in the germline V gene. The CDR3 contains 13 residues. The CDR3 spells CASTYGGTGELFF. The CDR3 DNA sequence: TGTGCCAGCACCTATGGAGGGACCGGGGAGCTGTTTTTT.

This chain joins TRBV15 and TRBJ1-4; 7 bases line up with TRBD1. The J segment lost 0 bases and the V segment lost 5 bases, leaving 3 bases of the junction unmatched. CDR1 and CDR2 from the germline V gene are LNHNV and YYDKDF (reference sequence). The CDR3 is 15 residues long. The CDR3 DNA sequence: TGTGCCACCAGCCTAGACAGGGCAACTAATGAAAAACTGTTTTTT. It is translated as CATSLDRATNEKLFF.

This chain uses TRBV5-1 with TRBJ1-3; 7 nucleotides align to TRBD1. The ends lost 0 bases at V and 1 base at J; junction bases unmatched: 10. This CDR3 has 18 amino acids. The germline V gene encodes CDR1 SGHRS and CDR2 YFSETQ. The DNA for the CDR3 is TGCGCCAGCAGCTTGGGGGTACAGGGGATTACATCTGGAAACACCATATATTTT. Translating it yields CASSLGVQGITSGNTIYF.

The genes are TRBV11-2 and TRBJ2-7; no firm D call. V dropped 5 bases and J dropped 2 bases, with 13 bases sitting between them. This CDR3 is built from 14 residues. Germline lookup yields CDR1 SGHAT and CDR2 FQNNGV. CDR3 residues: CASSPRNEPYEQYF. The CDR3 region has the DNA TGTGCCAGCAGCCCGAGGAACGAACCCTACGAGCAGTACTTC.

The chain joins TRBV28 to TRBJ1-3; D is possibly TRBD1 (6 bases). With 8 bases removed from V and 0 bases from J, the gap between germline ends came to 11 bases. This CDR3 spans 14 amino acids. Germline V CDR1 and CDR2: MDHEN, SYDVKM. The CDR3 region is CASWDTHSGNTIYF. CDR3 coding DNA: TGTGCCAGCTGGGACACCCACTCTGGAAACACCATATATTTT.

The chain is built from TRBV30 and TRBJ1-2, with a possible D match to TRBD1 (6 bases). CDR3 length equals 12 residues. From germline, CDR1 is GTSNPN and CDR2 SVGIG (reference sequence). V was clipped by 1 base and J by 7 bases, with 10 bases between them. The chain's CDR3 is CAWSAGAGGYTF. Written as DNA, the CDR3 is TGTGCCTGGAGTGCAGGGGCGGGTGGCTACACCTTC.

The chain joins TRBV2 to TRBJ2-1; TRBD1 matches 10 bases. Germline V CDR1 and CDR2: SNHLY, FYNNEI. The CDR3 runs to 13 residues. V shed 7 bases, J shed 10 bases, and the junction held 7 bases outside the gene matches. The CDR3: CASMDRGAIEQFF. CDR3 nucleotides: TGTGCCAGCATGGACAGGGGGGCAATCGAGCAGTTCTTC.

J is TRBJ2-3 and V is TRBV5-8; 8 bases line up with TRBD2. Looked up from germline, CDR1 is SGHTS and CDR2 is YDEGEE. Trimming cost V 7 bases and J 2 bases; bases outside gene matches: 6. This CDR3 comprises 14 residues. Here the CDR3 reads CASASGSYTDTQYF. The CDR3 DNA is TGTGCCAGCGCTAGCGGGTCCTACACAGATACGCAGTATTTT.

The chain links TRBV6-1 to TRBJ1-1; D unresolved. Trimming took 1 base from V and 7 from J, leaving 7 bases between them. Germline CDR1 and CDR2: MNHNS and SASEGT. The CDR3 spans 12 residues. CDR3 region: CASSEEILEAFF. DNA of the CDR3: TGTGCCAGCAGTGAAGAGATACTTGAAGCTTTCTTT.

The chain couples TRBV5-5 to TRBJ2-5; 10 nucleotides agree with TRBD1. The CDR3 is 17 amino acids. J lost 2 bases, V lost 1 base, and 8 bases had no gene match. Germline loops: CDR1 SGHKS, CDR2 YYEKEE (reference sequence). The CDR3 loop is CASSLYLGGQGQETQYF. The CDR3 region has the DNA TGTGCCAGCAGCTTGTACCTCGGGGGACAGGGGCAAGAGACCCAGTACTTC.

The V gene is TRBV6-6, the J gene TRBJ2-1, with 11 bases fitting TRBD2. CDR1 MNHNY and CDR2 SVGAGI come from the germline V gene (reference sequence). Trimming at V came to 7 bases and at J to 6 bases, leaving 5 bases not matched to a gene. The CDR3 is made up of 14 amino acids. CDR3 amino acids: CASTLTSGVNEQFF. The CDR3 DNA is TGTGCCAGCACCCTGACTAGCGGGGTCAATGAGCAGTTCTTC.

V usage is TRBV5-4 and J usage is TRBJ1-2; 10 nucleotides agree with TRBD1. V was clipped by 4 bases and J by 4 bases; unmatched bases: 7. CDR1 and CDR2 from the germline V gene are SGHNT and YYREEE (reference sequence). CDR3 length: 15 residues. The CDR3 region has the DNA TGTGCCAGCAGCCCCGGGACAGGGGTAAGCTATGGCTACACCTTC. It is translated as CASSPGTGVSYGYTF.

The gene calls are TRBV6-2 or TRBV6-3 and TRBJ1-2; possible D gene TRBD1, 5 bases. The germline V and J ends were trimmed by 5 bases and 5 bases, with 12 bases remaining between them. The CDR3 spans 13 residues. CDR1 MNHEY and CDR2 SVGEGT come from the germline V gene. DNA of the CDR3: TGTGCCAGCAGTGGGGCGGAGCTATATGGCTACACCTTC. Amino acid sequence: CASSGAELYGYTF.

V usage is TRBV7-9 and J usage is TRBJ2-3; 12 bases map to TRBD1. The CDR3 runs to 18 residues. The junction had 11 bases not matched to a gene; V was cut back by 4 bases and J by 3 bases. CDR1 SEHNR and CDR2 FQNEAQ come from the germline V gene (reference sequence). The DNA for the CDR3 is TGTGCCAGCAGCTCCTTAACCCGGGACAGGGGGCGAACAGATACGCAGTATTTT. This gives the protein CASSSLTRDRGRTDTQYF.

The J gene is TRBJ2-1, the V gene TRBV29-1; 9 bases are a match to TRBD1. Losses at the gene ends were 3 bases for V and 5 bases for J; bases not matched to a gene: 11. Germline CDR1 SQVTM, CDR2 ANQGSEA. The CDR3 contains 16 residues. As DNA, the CDR3 is TGCAGCGTTGAGGGGGAACCGGGACAGGGCAACAATGAGCAGTTCTTC. As protein: CSVEGEPGQGNNEQFF.

V gene TRBV28 combines with J gene TRBJ2-5; 9 positions agree with TRBD2. Germline-derived CDR1 and CDR2 are MDHEN and SYDVKM. There are 13 residues in the CDR3. V was pared by 10 bases and J by 3 bases, with 6 bases of the junction left unmatched. As DNA, the CDR3 is TGTGCCACCAGGACTAGCGTAAAAGAGACCCAGTACTTC. Translating gives CATRTSVKETQYF.

V and J are TRBV7-9 and TRBJ2-7, with TRBD1 as a possible D gene (6 bases). The germline V and J ends were trimmed by 3 bases and 5 bases, with 11 bases remaining between them. The CDR3 loop spans 13 amino acids. Germline V gene data show CDR1 as SEHNR and CDR2 as FQNEAQ (reference sequence). CDR3 protein: CASSFTGSHEQYF. In DNA, the CDR3 is TGTGCCAGCAGCTTTACAGGGTCCCACGAGCAGTACTTC. Variable domain in full (rest from reference TRBV7-9 and TRBJ2-7): DTGVSQNPRHKITKRGQNVTFRCDPISEHNRLYWYRQTLGQGPEFLTYFQNEAQLEKSRLLSDRFSAERPKGSFSTLEIQRTEQGDSAMYLCASSFTGSHEQYFGPGTRLTVT.

The chain carries TRBV6-6 and TRBJ1-2; the D gene is possibly TRBD1 (6 bases). Between the trimmed V and J ends, which lost 2 bases and 5 bases, there was a span of 15 bases. Germline CDR1 is MNHNY and CDR2 is SVGAGI (reference sequence). This CDR3 spans 15 amino acids. CDR3 coding DNA: TGTGCCAGCAGTTACGCCAAACAGGGCACATATGGCTACACCTTC. It codes for CASSYAKQGTYGYTF.

This clone was counted once. The chain carries TRBV4-2 and TRBJ2-3, with D possibly matching TRBD2 (5 bases). The CDR3 contains 15 residues. V was cut by 4 bases and J by 2 bases, with 13 bases left in between. The V gene's germline CDR1 is LGHNA and CDR2 YNFKEQ. In DNA, the CDR3 is TGTGCCAGCAGCCCCGGACTCGCTCTCACAGATACGCAGTATTTT. Encoded protein: CASSPGLALTDTQYF.

V gene TRBV19 combines with J gene TRBJ1-4; D uncertain. The germline CDR1 and CDR2 sequences are LNHDA and SQIVND (reference sequence). The V and J ends lost 7 bases and 0 bases respectively, with 15 bases between them. This CDR3 has 16 residues. The CDR3 DNA sequence: TGTGCCAGTACCATCGGTAGCGTTGCAACTAATGAAAAACTGTTTTTT. Protein: CASTIGSVATNEKLFF.

V and J are TRBV10-3 and TRBJ2-2; TRBD2 matches 7 bases. The junction had 9 bases not matched to a gene; V was cut back by 3 bases and J by 5 bases. Germline assignment: CDR1 ENHRY and CDR2 SYGVKD. This CDR3 comprises 16 residues. The CDR3 region has the DNA TGTGCCATCAGTGACCCCTGGCGGGGGAGGACCGGGGAGCTGTTTTTT. Translated, it gives CAISDPWRGRTGELFF.

V usage is TRBV29-1 and J usage is TRBJ2-1; 8 positions agree with TRBD2. CDR3 length equals 16 residues. In germline, CDR1 is SQVTM, CDR2 ANQGSEA. Unmatched junction bases numbered 10, after V lost 0 bases and J lost 6 bases. In DNA form, the CDR3 reads TGCAGCGTTGAAGATCGGCGGCTAGCGGGTGTCAATGAGCAGTTCTTC. Its translation: CSVEDRRLAGVNEQFF.

This sequence joins TRBV28 and TRBJ2-7; 9 bases match TRBD1. The V gene's germline CDR1 is MDHEN and CDR2 SYDVKM. This CDR3 contains 23 residues. J was trimmed by 0 bases and V by 5 bases; bases with no gene match: 29. CDR3 loop: CASSRGQGPRLPPSPPFSYEQYF. The CDR3 nucleotides are TGTGCCAGCAGTAGGGGACAGGGACCAAGACTACCCCCTTCCCCACCCTTCTCCTACGAGCAGTACTTC.

This clone was recorded only once. This chain uses TRBV19 with TRBJ1-2; a possible D gene is TRBD1 (5 bases). The V gene lost 0 bases and the J gene lost 4 bases, with 12 bases spanning the gap. There are 15 residues in the CDR3. CDR1 and CDR2 (germline): LNHDA, SQIVND (reference sequence). The CDR3 loop reads CASSIDNRQFYGYTF. The CDR3 DNA reads TGTGCCAGTAGTATAGATAACCGACAGTTCTATGGCTACACCTTC.

CDR3 nucleotide sequence: TGTGCCAGCAGCGTAGGTGTCGGGGGGGCCACAGATACGCAGTATTTT. Its translation: CASSVGVGGATDTQYF. The rearrangement links TRBV9 to TRBJ2-3, with 8 bases identical to TRBD2. Germline V gene data show CDR1 as SGDLS and CDR2 as YYNGEE. Trimming at V came to 0 bases and at J to 2 bases, leaving 5 bases not matched to a gene. This CDR3 has 16 amino acids.

This chain uses TRBV7-3 with TRBJ2-1, with TRBD2 matching 11 bases. The CDR3 sequence is 15 residues long. The trim removed 5 bases at V and 5 bases at J, leaving 5 bases unmatched. Germline loops: CDR1 SGHTA, CDR2 FQGTGA. The CDR3, as DNA: TGTGCCAGCAGCCCGGGACTAGCGGAAAACAATGAGCAGTTCTTC. Translated, it gives CASSPGLAENNEQFF.